A selection of T cell receptor beta chains follows, all from one sample in a study of T cell responses to AZD1222 COVID-19 vaccine. The protocol was immunoSEQ multiplex PCR, while the TCRdb copy is restricted to in-frame clones and leaves out a portion. The sample shows tens of thousands of clones, 75% to 90% of them seen only once. The sequences come from peripheral blood, collected on day 0 of AZD1222 vaccination. Receptors were obtained from an adult in good health. Each CDR3 is given with its conserved first and last residue. The D gene is left open where the match is weak. Not all rows give a size; the values are once, few, many and, for expanded clones, a class.

j_call d_call clone_size v_call cdr3_aa cdr3_nt
TRBJ2-1 - - TRBV19 CASSNSGSSYNEQFF TGTGCCAGTAGTAATAGCGGTAGCTCCTACAATGAGCAGTTCTTC
TRBJ1-1 TRBD1 once TRBV3-1/TRBV3-2 CASSPDRAVSVAFF TGTGCCAGCAGTCCGGACAGGGCAGTTTCGGTGGCTTTCTTT
TRBJ1-5 TRBD1 - TRBV18 CASSPTGVTSGQPQHF TGTGCCAGCTCACCCACAGGGGTTACATCGGGACAGCCCCAGCATTTT
TRBJ2-5 - - TRBV6-2/TRBV6-3 CASSSGTQYF TGTGCCAGCAGTTCGGGGACCCAGTACTTC
TRBJ1-4 - - TRBV5-6 CASSLDATNEKLFF TGTGCCAGCAGCTTGGATGCAACTAATGAAAAACTGTTTTTT
TRBJ1-3 TRBD1 - TRBV6-6 CASSPQGAYGNTIYF TGTGCCAGCAGCCCACAGGGGGCATACGGAAACACCATATATTTT
TRBJ2-1 - - TRBV7-9 CASSSAGNEFF TGTGCCAGCAGCTCAGCGGGTAACGAGTTCTTC
TRBJ2-3 - - TRBV5-1 CASRRRDLSDTQYF TGCGCCAGCAGACGCAGGGATTTATCAGATACGCAGTATTTT
TRBJ2-1 - once TRBV20-1 CSARDNEQFF TGCAGTGCAAGGGACAATGAGCAGTTCTTC
TRBJ2-7 - - TRBV5-6 CASSLARLYEQYF TGTGCCAGCAGCTTGGCCAGACTCTACGAGCAGTACTTC
TRBJ2-5 TRBD2 - TRBV5-1 CASRLAGGPAETQYF TGCGCCAGCAGACTAGCGGGAGGGCCGGCAGAGACCCAGTACTTC
TRBJ1-4 - - TRBV5-6 CASSLGQGGEKLFF TGTGCCAGCAGCTTGGGGCAGGGAGGCGAAAAACTGTTTTTT
TRBJ2-3 TRBD2 few TRBV3-1/TRBV3-2 CASSPRGLATDTQYF TGTGCCAGCAGCCCGCGCGGACTAGCAACAGATACGCAGTATTTT
TRBJ1-6 - - TRBV11-2 CASSSSGGKFNSPLHF TGTGCCAGCAGCTCCTCCGGAGGGAAGTTTAATTCACCCCTCCACTTT
TRBJ2-7 - - TRBV7-7 CASSPLGDSSYEQYF TGTGCTAGCAGCCCGTTGGGAGACAGCTCCTACGAGCAGTACTTC
TRBJ1-2 - - TRBV19 CASSIETANYGYTF TGTGCCAGTAGTATTGAGACAGCTAACTATGGCTACACCTTC
TRBJ2-2 - - TRBV18 CASQILGTGELFF TGTGCCAGCCAAATCCTGGGCACCGGGGAGCTGTTTTTT
TRBJ2-1 - - TRBV6-5 CASSHRTFRNEQFF TGTGCCAGCAGTCACCGGACCTTCCGCAATGAGCAGTTCTTC
TRBJ1-4 TRBD1 - TRBV7-6 CASSPGTGTNEKLFF TGTGCCAGCAGCCCGGGGACAGGGACTAATGAAAAACTGTTTTTT
TRBJ1-2 TRBD1 - TRBV27 CASSLLSHSRTGDYGYTF TGTGCCAGCAGTTTGCTCTCCCATTCACGGACAGGGGACTATGGCTACACCTTC
TRBJ1-6 - - TRBV9 CASSESSYNSPLHF TGTGCCAGCAGCGAGAGCTCCTATAATTCACCCCTCCACTTT
TRBJ1-2 - - TRBV6-1 CASSEAVSSYGYTF TGTGCCAGCAGTGAAGCGGTTTCGAGCTATGGCTACACCTTC
TRBJ1-1 TRBD1 - TRBV30 CAWTRQGGWTTEAFF TGTGCCTGGACCCGACAGGGAGGATGGACCACTGAAGCTTTCTTT
TRBJ1-1 - - TRBV10-3 CAISGAGVLNTEAFF TGTGCCATCAGTGGGGCAGGGGTTTTGAACACTGAAGCTTTCTTT
TRBJ2-3 TRBD2 - TRBV25-1 CASSGTMDSGRANTQYF TGTGCCAGCAGTGGGACGATGGATAGCGGGAGGGCCAATACGCAGTATTTT
TRBJ2-1 - - TRBV28 CASRISGYSYNEQFF TGTGCCAGCAGAATAAGCGGGTACTCCTACAATGAGCAGTTCTTC
TRBJ1-6 - - TRBV5-1 CASSLGPGLDSPLHF TGCGCCAGCAGCTTGGGGCCGGGCCTGGATTCACCCCTCCACTTT
TRBJ1-2 - - TRBV5-8 CASSLIGYGYTF TGTGCCAGCAGCTTGATTGGGTATGGCTACACCTTC
TRBJ2-5 - - TRBV7-3 CASSLRREETQYF TGTGCCAGCAGCTTACGAAGGGAAGAGACCCAGTACTTC
TRBJ2-7 - - TRBV6-5 CASRNSGRPYEQYF TGTGCCAGCAGAAACTCGGGGCGCCCTTACGAGCAGTACTTC
TRBJ2-3 TRBD2 once TRBV6-4 CASSDSVSGDTDTQYF TGTGCCAGCAGTGACTCGGTTAGCGGGGACACAGATACGCAGTATTTT
TRBJ1-5 - - TRBV12-5 CASAPLFGTFIQPQHF TGTGCTAGTGCCCCCCTATTCGGGACTTTTATCCAGCCCCAGCATTTT
TRBJ1-4 - - TRBV7-3 CASSLGASPNEKLFF TGTGCCAGCAGCTTAGGTGCCAGCCCGAATGAAAAACTGTTTTTT
TRBJ1-2 - - TRBV6-2/TRBV6-3 CASSYQRYGYTF TGTGCCAGCAGTTACCAAAGATATGGCTACACCTTC
TRBJ2-1 TRBD2 - TRBV7-9 CASSLGSGGINEQFF TGTGCCAGCAGCTTAGGAAGCGGGGGGATCAATGAGCAGTTCTTC
TRBJ1-2 - - TRBV29-1 CSVHRQDDGYTF TGCAGCGTACACCGACAGGACGATGGCTACACCTTC
TRBJ2-1 - once TRBV5-1 CASSFGRDNEQFF TGCGCCAGCAGCTTTGGGCGGGACAATGAGCAGTTCTTC
TRBJ2-7 TRBD2 - TRBV18 CASSPVSGSMTYEQYF TGTGCCAGCTCACCCGTTAGCGGGAGTATGACCTACGAGCAGTACTTC
TRBJ2-5 - - TRBV7-8 CASSLAPGDQETQYF TGTGCCAGCAGCTTAGCGCCAGGGGACCAAGAGACCCAGTACTTC
TRBJ1-2 - - TRBV11-1 CASSPLSRGYGYTF TGTGCCAGCAGCCCTCTTTCACGGGGCTATGGCTACACCTTC
TRBJ1-2 - - TRBV5-1 CASSLEGGVWSNYGYTF TGCGCCAGCAGCTTGGAGGGGGGCGTTTGGTCTAACTATGGCTACACCTTC
TRBJ2-3 - - TRBV5-1 CASSLAYDYTDTQYF TGCGCCAGCAGCTTGGCCTATGACTACACAGATACGCAGTATTTT
TRBJ2-3 TRBD2 - TRBV4-2 CASSRSAGDTDTQYF TGTGCCAGCAGCCGATCAGCGGGGGACACAGATACGCAGTATTTT